This T cell receptor (beta chain) was profiled in a study of blood T cell repertoires in COVID-19. The CDR3 contains 19 residues. V shed 3 bases and J shed 0 bases, with 20 bases lying between them. Germline-derived CDR1 and CDR2 are SGHTA and FQGNSA. TCRdb's copy holds only in-frame clones and misses some; the assay was immunoSEQ multiplex PCR. This table holds about 260,000 clones, 75% to 90% found once. The chain employs TRBV7-2 and TRBJ2-2; D ambiguous. This sequence was found in a man aged 25 to 45 with active or convalescent COVID-19. What was sequenced was peripheral blood. This CDR3 is CASSFRYSPRSANTGELFF. CDR3 in DNA: TGTGCCAGCAGCTTCCGGTACAGCCCCCGATCCGCGAACACCGGGGAGCTGTTTTTT.